This entry describes one TCR beta chain. What it recognizes is unknown. This entry belongs to a study of cytomegalovirus exposure and HLA in healthy donors. Whole-study results and caveats: Trimming of TCR beta V- and J-genes showed a link, identified in a later analysis, to a missense DCLRE1C variant.

The germline V gene has CDR1 SGHRS and CDR2 YFSETQ. V gave up 3 bases and J gave up 9 bases; unmatched junction bases: 14. This CDR3 contains 16 residues. A multiplex PCR was run with 60 Vbeta primers and 13 Jbeta primers. Here immunoSEQ multiplex PCR was the method, and the copy in TCRdb shows in-frame clones only, minus some. Of 55,000 to 80,000 clones listed, approximately 70% are singletons. The chain links TRBV5-1 to TRBJ2-7; 11 bases are shared with TRBD1. The source material was PBMCs. This receptor was taken from a man in his forties in good health and CMV-seropositive. The chain's CDR3 is CASSSDPGQGEVGQYF. CDR3 nucleotides: TGCGCCAGCAGCTCCGACCCGGGACAGGGGGAAGTTGGGCAGTACTTC. Supplemented by reference TRBV5-1 and TRBJ2-7, the full variable domain reads KAGVTQTPRYLIKTRGQQVTLSCSPISGHRSVSWYQQTPGQGLQFLFEYFSETQRNKGNFPGRFSGRQFSNSRSEMNVSTLELGDSALYLCASSSDPGQGEVGQYFGPGTRLTVT.